Listed here are 18 T cell receptor beta chains from one sample, sequenced in a study of control samples from healthy donors and cancer patients. The data were produced by immunoSEQ multiplex PCR, yet TCRdb's version contains in-frame clones alone and is incomplete. The sample comprises 120,000 or so clones, 75% to 95% of which are singletons, and about 9% rests with the top ten. The sequenced material came from blood. Every receptor here comes from a man younger than 35 in good health.

The chain uses TRBV5-6 and TRBJ1-3; D gene uncertain. There are 16 residues in the CDR3. V was shortened by 3 bases and J by 0 bases, with 13 bases between the two germline ends. Germline V gene lookup returns CDR1 SGHDT and CDR2 YYEEEE. CDR3 DNA sequence: TGTGCCAGCAGCTCGAGGGCGGGTTACTCTGGAAACACCATATATTTT. It specifies CASSSRAGYSGNTIYF.

The CDR3 bases are TGTGCCAGCAGGGGAGCGGGGGCATACAATGAGCAGTTCTTC. This gives the protein CASRGAGAYNEQFF. V and J are TRBV6-5 and TRBJ2-1, with TRBD2 matching over 8 bases. Trimming cost V 6 bases and J 4 bases; bases outside gene matches: 5. CDR3 length: 14 residues. Germline V gives CDR1 MNHEY, CDR2 SVGAGI.

The chain combines TRBV5-1 with TRBJ2-1; D ambiguous. The CDR3 runs 14 residues. With 0 bases removed from V and 8 bases from J, the gap between germline ends came to 12 bases. Germline loops: CDR1 SGHRS, CDR2 YFSETQ. The DNA for the CDR3 is TGCGCCAGCAGCTTGGGAGGCTCAGGCCATGAGCAGTTCTTC. It yields the protein CASSLGGSGHEQFF.

This chain connects TRBV27 to TRBJ2-7, with no clear D. This CDR3 has 14 amino acids. V lost 5 bases and J 3 bases, leaving 14 bases between the germline ends. Germline CDR1 MNHEY, CDR2 SMNVEV (reference sequence). For the CDR3, the DNA is TGTGCCAGCAGTACCAGGTTGATGGGCTACGAGCAGTACTTC. This encodes CASSTRLMGYEQYF.

The chain uses TRBV27 and TRBJ1-1; no clear D gene. V lost 2 bases and J lost 1, with 8 bases in between. Looked up from germline, CDR1 is MNHEY and CDR2 is SMNVEV (reference sequence). This CDR3 has 14 residues. CDR3 amino acids: CASSLQGRNTEAFF. The CDR3 nucleotides read TGTGCCAGCAGTTTACAAGGGAGGAACACTGAAGCTTTCTTT.

This chain joins TRBV18 and TRBJ1-1, with unresolved D. CDR3 length: 14 amino acids. Trimming removed 2 bases from V and 0 bases from J, with 7 bases in between. Germline values: CDR1 KGHSH, CDR2 LQKENI. CDR3 in DNA: TGTGCCAGCTCACCATCATCGGTGAACACTGAAGCTTTCTTT. It codes for CASSPSSVNTEAFF.

This chain connects TRBV4-2 to TRBJ1-6; a possible D gene is TRBD1 (5 bases). Trimming took off 0 bases at V and 9 bases at J, with 18 bases between the two ends. The germline CDR1 and CDR2 sequences are LGHNA and YNFKEQ. The CDR3 totals 17 residues. The CDR3 DNA follows: TGTGCCAGCAGCCAAGATCTTTTACGGGACGGACCTTCACCCCTCCACTTT. This encodes CASSQDLLRDGPSPLHF.

This chain uses TRBV6-5 with TRBJ1-1; no reliable D call. The V end was cut by 0 bases, the J end by 4 bases, with 12 bases between. In germline, CDR1 is MNHEY, CDR2 SVGAGI. CDR3 size: 15 residues. CDR3 in DNA: TGTGCCAGCAGTTACTCGAAGGGTCTCGGCACTGAAGCTTTCTTT. Translating gives CASSYSKGLGTEAFF.

V gene TRBV6-1 combines with J gene TRBJ1-2; TRBD1 aligns across 8 bases. CDR1 is MNHNS, CDR2 SASEGT, per germline. Trimming at V came to 3 bases and at J to 5 bases, leaving 8 bases not matched to a gene. The length of the CDR3 is 15 residues. CDR3 in DNA: TGTGCCAGCAGTGACGCCGGGACAGGATTTTATGGCTACACCTTC. Its translation: CASSDAGTGFYGYTF.

The chain joins TRBV7-9 to TRBJ2-1; 11 bases line up with TRBD2. The CDR3 is made up of 15 amino acids. With V trimmed by 4 bases and J by 4 bases, 3 bases remained unmatched. Germline-derived CDR1 and CDR2 are SEHNR and FQNEAQ (reference sequence). The CDR3 DNA sequence: TGTGCCAGCAGCTCTAGCGGGGGGACATACAATGAGCAGTTCTTC. Amino acids: CASSSSGGTYNEQFF.

This clone was detected only a few times. The chain links TRBV5-1 to TRBJ2-7; D ambiguous. V shed 0 bases and J shed 6 bases, with 10 bases lying between them. From germline, CDR1 is SGHRS and CDR2 YFSETQ. This CDR3 comprises 13 residues. The CDR3 DNA reads TGCGCCAGCAGCTTGGTGGGTCCGCGCGAGCAGTACTTC. Translated, it gives CASSLVGPREQYF.

The chain is built from TRBV7-3 and TRBJ2-2, with D perhaps TRBD2 (5 bases). V lost 5 bases, J lost 2 bases, and 9 bases lay in between. Germline V gene data show CDR1 as SGHTA and CDR2 as FQGTGA. This CDR3 is 14 amino acids long. The CDR3 here is CASSLALNTGELFF. The CDR3 nucleotides are TGTGCCAGCAGCCTAGCACTAAACACCGGGGAGCTGTTTTTT.

V and J are TRBV18 and TRBJ1-2, with 8 positions matching TRBD1. This CDR3 has 14 residues. The germline V gene encodes CDR1 KGHSH and CDR2 LQKENI. Losses at the gene ends were 6 bases for V and 1 base for J; bases not matched to a gene: 4. The CDR3 nucleotides read TGTGCCAGCTCGCCCGGACAGGGTAACTATGGCTACACCTTC. Amino acid sequence: CASSPGQGNYGYTF.

The chain links TRBV7-6 to TRBJ1-1; TRBD1 might be the D (5 bases). This CDR3 has 13 residues. V was shortened by 1 base and J by 7 bases, with 10 bases between the two germline ends. Germline CDR1 is SGHVS and CDR2 is FNYEAQ. In nucleotides, the CDR3 is TGTGCCAGCAGCTTAGTGGAGGGGTATGAAGCTTTCTTT. Translating gives CASSLVEGYEAFF.

V and J are TRBV5-1 and TRBJ1-4; 8 nucleotides agree with TRBD1. In germline, CDR1 is SGHRS, CDR2 YFSETQ. The CDR3 has 17 residues. Losses at the gene ends were 3 bases for V and 0 bases for J; bases not matched to a gene: 7. The CDR3 loop is CASSYRGGSATNEKLFF. CDR3 DNA sequence: TGCGCCAGCAGCTACAGGGGGGGTTCTGCAACTAATGAAAAACTGTTTTTT.

The rearrangement joins TRBV3-1 (or the pseudogene TRBV3-2) to TRBJ2-5, with unresolved D. Germline-derived CDR1 and CDR2 are LGHDT and YNNKEL (reference sequence). With 3 bases removed from V and 3 bases from J, the gap between germline ends came to 5 bases. The CDR3 runs 12 residues. The DNA of the CDR3 is TGTGCCAGCAGCCAGGCGGAAGAGACCCAGTACTTC. This sequence encodes CASSQAEETQYF.

J is TRBJ1-5 and V is TRBV19; maybe TRBD1 (5 bases). V was shortened by 3 bases and J by 7 bases, with 13 bases between the two germline ends. This CDR3 has 14 residues. Germline assignment: CDR1 LNHDA and CDR2 SQIVND (reference sequence). The CDR3 nucleotides are TGTGCCAGTAGTATGTTGGGTCGGGACCAGCCCCAGCATTTT. Amino acid sequence: CASSMLGRDQPQHF.

V usage is TRBV5-6 and J usage is TRBJ2-7, with 9 bases aligning to TRBD1. Germline V gene lookup returns CDR1 SGHDT and CDR2 YYEEEE. Losses at the gene ends were 0 bases for V and 5 bases for J; bases not matched to a gene: 0. This CDR3 is built from 13 residues. The CDR3 coding sequence is TGTGCCAGCAGCTTGGGGACAGGGGACGAGCAGTACTTC. As protein: CASSLGTGDEQYF.